The source of this T cell receptor beta chain is a study of shared clonotypes between healthy human individuals. Whole-study context: Sampling drew on donors who were a couple of women and a few men aged 18 to 49. Study-level findings and limits: It was only blood that was sampled, and tissue repertoires likely differ.

A note on this clone: What it recognizes is unknown.

Clones were read by immunoSEQ multiplex PCR, and TCRdb kept only the in-frame ones, dropping some. The sample has hundreds of thousands of clones; 75% to 85% are singletons. The germline V gene has CDR1 SQVTM and CDR2 ANQGSEA. This CDR3 region has 12 residues. After removal of 7 bases from V and 5 bases from J, the junction contained 7 bases not matched to a gene. This chain connects TRBV29-1 to TRBJ2-7; 8 positions match TRBD2. Material for sequencing was PBMCs. The sequence was collected from a middle-aged woman in good health. Some clones in this sample may be carry-over from other donors' samples. As DNA, the CDR3 is TGCAGCGCGGGGGGGCTACACGACGAGCAGTACTTC. It encodes CSAGGLHDEQYF.